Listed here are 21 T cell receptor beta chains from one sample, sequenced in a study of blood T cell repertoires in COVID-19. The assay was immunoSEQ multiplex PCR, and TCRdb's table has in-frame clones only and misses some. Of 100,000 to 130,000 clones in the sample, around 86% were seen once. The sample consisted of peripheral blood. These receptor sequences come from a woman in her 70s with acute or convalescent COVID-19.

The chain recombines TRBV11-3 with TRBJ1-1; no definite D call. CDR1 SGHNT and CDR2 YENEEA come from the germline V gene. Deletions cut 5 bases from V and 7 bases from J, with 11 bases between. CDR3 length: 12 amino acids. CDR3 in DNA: TGTGCCAGCAGCAACAGTGGCGTTGAAGCTTTCTTT. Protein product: CASSNSGVEAFF.

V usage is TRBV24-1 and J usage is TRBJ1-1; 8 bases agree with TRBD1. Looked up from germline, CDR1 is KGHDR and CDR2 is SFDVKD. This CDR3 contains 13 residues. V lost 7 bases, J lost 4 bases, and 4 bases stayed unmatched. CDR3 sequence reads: CATRNTGGTEAFF. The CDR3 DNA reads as TGTGCCACCAGGAATACAGGGGGCACTGAAGCTTTCTTT.

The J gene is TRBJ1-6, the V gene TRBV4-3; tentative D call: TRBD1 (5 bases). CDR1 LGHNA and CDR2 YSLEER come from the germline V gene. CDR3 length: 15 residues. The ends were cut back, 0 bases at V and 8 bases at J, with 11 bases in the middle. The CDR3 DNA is TGCGCCAGCAGCCAAGATCGCAGGGCGGATTCACCCCTCCACTTT. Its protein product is CASSQDRRADSPLHF.

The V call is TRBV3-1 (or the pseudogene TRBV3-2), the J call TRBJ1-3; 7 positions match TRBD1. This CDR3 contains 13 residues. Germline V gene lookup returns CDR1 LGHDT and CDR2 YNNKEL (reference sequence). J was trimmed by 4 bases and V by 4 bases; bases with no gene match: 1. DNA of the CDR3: TGTGCCAGCAGCCGACAGGGAGGAAACACCATATATTTT. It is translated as CASSRQGGNTIYF.

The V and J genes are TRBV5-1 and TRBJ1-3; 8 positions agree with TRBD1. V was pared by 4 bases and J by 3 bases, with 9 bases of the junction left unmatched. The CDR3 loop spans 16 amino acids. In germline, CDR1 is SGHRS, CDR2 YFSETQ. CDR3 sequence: CASSLGQGTDGNTIYF. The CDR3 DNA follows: TGCGCCAGCAGCCTCGGACAGGGAACGGATGGAAACACCATATATTTT. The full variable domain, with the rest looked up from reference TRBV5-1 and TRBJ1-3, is KAGVTQTPRYLIKTRGQQVTLSCSPISGHRSVSWYQQTPGQGLQFLFEYFSETQRNKGNFPGRFSGRQFSNSRSEMNVSTLELGDSALYLCASSLGQGTDGNTIYFGEGSWLTVV.

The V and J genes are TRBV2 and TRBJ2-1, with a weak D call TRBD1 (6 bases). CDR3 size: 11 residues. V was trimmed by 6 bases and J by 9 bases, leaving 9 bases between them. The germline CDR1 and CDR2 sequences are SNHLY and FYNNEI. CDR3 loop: CASRQGPEQFF. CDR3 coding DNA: TGTGCCAGCAGACAGGGCCCTGAGCAGTTCTTC. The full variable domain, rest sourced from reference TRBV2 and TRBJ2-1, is EPEVTQTPSHQVTQMGQEVILRCVPISNHLYFYWYRQILGQKVEFLVSFYNNEISEKSEIFDDQFSVERPDGSNFTLKIRSTKLEDSAMYFCASRQGPEQFFGPGTRLTVL.

The CDR3 sequence: CASSLDRGASGYTF. The DNA for the CDR3 is TGCGCCAGCAGCTTGGACAGGGGAGCGAGTGGCTACACCTTC. The chain combines TRBV5-1 with TRBJ1-2; 7 bases agree with TRBD1. The ends lost 0 bases at V and 7 bases at J; junction bases unmatched: 6. The CDR3 has 14 amino acids. Germline loops: CDR1 SGHRS, CDR2 YFSETQ.

CDR3 sequence: CASSPTSGGYTF. CDR3 bases: TGTGCCAGCAGTCCAACGAGCGGAGGCTACACCTTC. The rearrangement uses TRBV6-2 or TRBV6-3 and TRBJ1-2; D not certain. Germline values: CDR1 MNHEY, CDR2 SVGEGT. CDR3 length: 12 amino acids. The germline V and J ends were trimmed by 5 bases and 8 bases, with 12 bases remaining between them.

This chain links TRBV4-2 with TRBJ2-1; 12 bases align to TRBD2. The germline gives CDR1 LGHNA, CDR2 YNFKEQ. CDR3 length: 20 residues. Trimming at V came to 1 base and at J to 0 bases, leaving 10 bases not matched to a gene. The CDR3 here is CASSQAPLAGGGSSYNEQFF. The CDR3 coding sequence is TGTGCCAGCAGCCAAGCTCCGCTAGCGGGGGGGGGAAGCTCCTACAATGAGCAGTTCTTC.

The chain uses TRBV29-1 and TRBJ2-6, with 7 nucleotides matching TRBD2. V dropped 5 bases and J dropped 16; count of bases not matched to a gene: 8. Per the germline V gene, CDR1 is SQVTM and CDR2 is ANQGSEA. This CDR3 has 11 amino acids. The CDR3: CSVSGGGTLTF. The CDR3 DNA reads TGCAGCGTTAGTGGGGGAGGGACGCTGACTTTC.

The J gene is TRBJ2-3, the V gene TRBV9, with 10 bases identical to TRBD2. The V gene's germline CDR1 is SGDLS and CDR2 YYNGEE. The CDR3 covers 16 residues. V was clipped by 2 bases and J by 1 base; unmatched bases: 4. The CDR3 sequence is CASSVTGTSGTDTQYF. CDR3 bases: TGTGCCAGCAGCGTGACCGGGACTAGCGGCACAGATACGCAGTATTTT.

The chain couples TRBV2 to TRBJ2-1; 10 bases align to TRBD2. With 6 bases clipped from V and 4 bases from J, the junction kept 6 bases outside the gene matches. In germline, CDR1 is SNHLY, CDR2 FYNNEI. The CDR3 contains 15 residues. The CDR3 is CASRENSGGYNEQFF. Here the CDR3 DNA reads TGTGCCAGCAGGGAGAATAGCGGGGGGTACAATGAGCAGTTCTTC.

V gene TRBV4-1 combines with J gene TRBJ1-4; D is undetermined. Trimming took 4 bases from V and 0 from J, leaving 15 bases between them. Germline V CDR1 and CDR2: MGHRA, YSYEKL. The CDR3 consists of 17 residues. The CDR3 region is CASSRLQLVATNEKLFF. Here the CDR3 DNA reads TGCGCCAGCAGCCGCCTCCAACTCGTGGCAACTAATGAAAAACTGTTTTTT.

CDR3 sequence (DNA): TGCGCCAGCAGCCAATGGACAGGGGGTAATCAGCCCCAGCATTTT. Its protein is CASSQWTGGNQPQHF. The chain is built from TRBV4-1 and TRBJ1-5; 10 bases line up with TRBD1. The CDR3 length is 15 residues. CDR1 MGHRA and CDR2 YSYEKL come from the germline V gene. The V and J ends lost 2 bases and 4 bases, in that order; junction bases with no gene match: 2.

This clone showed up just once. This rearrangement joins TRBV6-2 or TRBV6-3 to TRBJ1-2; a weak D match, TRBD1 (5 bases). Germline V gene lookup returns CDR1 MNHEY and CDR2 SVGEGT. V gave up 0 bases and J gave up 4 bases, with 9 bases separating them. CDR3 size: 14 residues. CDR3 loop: CASSYSSRVYGYTF. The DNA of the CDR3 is TGTGCCAGCAGTTACTCGTCCAGGGTCTATGGCTACACCTTC.

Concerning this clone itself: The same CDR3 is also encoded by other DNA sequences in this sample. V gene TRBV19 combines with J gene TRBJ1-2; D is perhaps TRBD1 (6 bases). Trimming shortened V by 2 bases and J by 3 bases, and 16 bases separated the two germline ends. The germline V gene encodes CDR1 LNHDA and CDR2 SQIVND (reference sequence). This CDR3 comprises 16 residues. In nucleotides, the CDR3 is TGTGCCAGTAGTATATTTACAGGGACCGGGGACTATGGCTACACCTTC. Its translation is CASSIFTGTGDYGYTF.

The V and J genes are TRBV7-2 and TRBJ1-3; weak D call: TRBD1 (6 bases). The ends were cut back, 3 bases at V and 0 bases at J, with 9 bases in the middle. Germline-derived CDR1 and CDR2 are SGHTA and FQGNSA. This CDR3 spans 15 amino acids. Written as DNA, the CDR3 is TGTGCCAGCAGCTTTCAGGGGACCTCTGGAAACACCATATATTTT. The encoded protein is CASSFQGTSGNTIYF.

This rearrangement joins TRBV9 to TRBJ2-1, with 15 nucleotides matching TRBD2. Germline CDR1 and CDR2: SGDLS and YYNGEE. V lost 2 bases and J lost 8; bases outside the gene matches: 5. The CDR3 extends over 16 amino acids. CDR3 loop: CASSVGLAGGVHEQFF. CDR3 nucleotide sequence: TGTGCCAGCAGCGTCGGACTAGCGGGAGGGGTCCATGAGCAGTTCTTC.

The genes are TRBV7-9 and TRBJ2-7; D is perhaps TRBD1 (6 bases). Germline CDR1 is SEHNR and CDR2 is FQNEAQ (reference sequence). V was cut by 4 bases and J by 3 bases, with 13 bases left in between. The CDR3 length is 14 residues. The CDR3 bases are TGTGCCAGCAGCTCCAGTAGGGGGTTCTACGAGCAGTACGTC. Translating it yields CASSSSRGFYEQYV.

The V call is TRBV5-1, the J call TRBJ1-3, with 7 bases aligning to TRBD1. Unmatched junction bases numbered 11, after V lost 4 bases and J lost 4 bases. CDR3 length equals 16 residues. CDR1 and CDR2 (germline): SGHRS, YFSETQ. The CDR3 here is CASSPPLTGPGNTIYF. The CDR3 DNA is TGCGCCAGCAGCCCCCCCCTGACAGGGCCGGGAAACACCATATATTTT. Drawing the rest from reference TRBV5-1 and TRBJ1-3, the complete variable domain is KAGVTQTPRYLIKTRGQQVTLSCSPISGHRSVSWYQQTPGQGLQFLFEYFSETQRNKGNFPGRFSGRQFSNSRSEMNVSTLELGDSALYLCASSPPLTGPGNTIYFGEGSWLTVV.

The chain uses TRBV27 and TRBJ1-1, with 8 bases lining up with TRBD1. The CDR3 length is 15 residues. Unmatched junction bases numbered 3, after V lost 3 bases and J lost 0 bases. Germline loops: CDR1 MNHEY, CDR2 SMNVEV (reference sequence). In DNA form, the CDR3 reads TGTGCCAGCAGTTTCAGGGGGCACCTGAACACTGAAGCTTTCTTT. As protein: CASSFRGHLNTEAFF.